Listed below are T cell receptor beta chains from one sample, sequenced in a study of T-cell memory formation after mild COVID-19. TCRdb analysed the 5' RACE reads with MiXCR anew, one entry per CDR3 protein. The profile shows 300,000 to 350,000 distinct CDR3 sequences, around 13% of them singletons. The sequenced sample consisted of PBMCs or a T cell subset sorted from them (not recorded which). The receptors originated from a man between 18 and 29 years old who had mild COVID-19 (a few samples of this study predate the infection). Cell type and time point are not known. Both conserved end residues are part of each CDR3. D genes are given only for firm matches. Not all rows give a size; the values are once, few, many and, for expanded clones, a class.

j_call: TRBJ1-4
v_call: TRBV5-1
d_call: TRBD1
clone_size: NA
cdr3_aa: CASSFDRGVEKLFF
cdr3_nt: TGCGCCAGCAGCTTCGACAGGGGTGTGGAAAAACTGTTTTTT

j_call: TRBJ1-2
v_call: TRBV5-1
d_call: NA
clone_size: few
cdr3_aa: CASSPGGARINGYTF
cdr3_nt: TGCGCCAGCTCCCCGGGGGGCGCCAGGATTAATGGCTACACCTTC

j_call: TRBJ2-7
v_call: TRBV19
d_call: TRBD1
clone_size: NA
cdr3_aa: CASSRRDRDSHEQYF
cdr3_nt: TGTGCCAGTAGTCGCCGGGACAGGGACTCCCACGAGCAGTACTTC

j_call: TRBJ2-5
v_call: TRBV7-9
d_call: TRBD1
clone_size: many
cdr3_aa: CATSIPTGGAETQYF
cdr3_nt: TGTGCCACCTCAATCCCCACAGGGGGCGCGGAGACCCAGTACTTC

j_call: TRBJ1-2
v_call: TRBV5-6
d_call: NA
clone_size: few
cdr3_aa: CASSFQGAYGGYTF
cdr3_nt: TGTGCCAGCAGCTTTCAGGGAGCCTATGGAGGCTACACCTTC

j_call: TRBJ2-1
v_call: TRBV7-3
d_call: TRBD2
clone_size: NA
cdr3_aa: CASSLTFSGATYNEQFF
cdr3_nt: TGTGCCAGCAGCTTAACCTTCAGCGGGGCCACCTACAATGAGCAGTTCTTC

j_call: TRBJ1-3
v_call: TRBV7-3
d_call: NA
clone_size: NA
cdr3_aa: CASSPFPGGNTIYF
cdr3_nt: TGTGCCAGCAGCCCGTTCCCGGGAGGAAACACCATATATTTT

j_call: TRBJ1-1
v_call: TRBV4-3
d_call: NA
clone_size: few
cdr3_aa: CASSQDLWTVRAFF
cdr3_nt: TGCGCCAGCAGCCAAGATCTATGGACAGTTCGAGCTTTCTTT

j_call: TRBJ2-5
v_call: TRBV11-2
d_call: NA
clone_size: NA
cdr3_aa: CASSASLPQETQYF
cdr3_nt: TGTGCCAGCAGCGCCAGCCTGCCCCAAGAGACCCAGTACTTC

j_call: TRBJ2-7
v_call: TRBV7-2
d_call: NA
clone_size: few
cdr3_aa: CASSLRHNPGTELYEQYF
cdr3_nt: TGTGCCAGCAGCTTACGGCACAATCCCGGGACGGAACTCTACGAGCAGTACTTC

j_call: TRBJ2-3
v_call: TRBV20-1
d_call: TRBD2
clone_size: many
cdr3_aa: CSARDRGRGTDTQYF
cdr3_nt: TGCAGTGCTAGAGATCGTGGGCGGGGGACAGATACGCAGTATTTT

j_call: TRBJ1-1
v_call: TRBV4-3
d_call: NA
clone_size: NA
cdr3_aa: CASSQDRVDTEAFF
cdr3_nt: TGCGCCAGCAGCCAAGACAGGGTTGATACTGAAGCTTTCTTT

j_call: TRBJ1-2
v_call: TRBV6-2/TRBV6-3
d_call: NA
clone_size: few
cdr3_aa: CASSYDPGQNYGYTF
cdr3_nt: TGTGCCAGCAGTTACGATCCCGGACAGAACTATGGCTACACCTTC

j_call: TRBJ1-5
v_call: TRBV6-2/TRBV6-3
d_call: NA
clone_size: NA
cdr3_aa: CASRVRRNQPQHF
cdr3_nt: TGTGCCAGCAGAGTAAGGAGAAATCAGCCCCAGCATTTT

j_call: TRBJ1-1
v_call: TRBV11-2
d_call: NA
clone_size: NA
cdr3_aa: CASSLSGRSEAFF
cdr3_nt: TGTGCCAGCAGCTTATCAGGGAGGTCTGAAGCTTTCTTT

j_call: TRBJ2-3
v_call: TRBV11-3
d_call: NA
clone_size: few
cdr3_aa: CASSFGSLADTQYF
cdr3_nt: TGTGCCAGCAGCTTCGGGTCCTTGGCAGATACGCAGTATTTT

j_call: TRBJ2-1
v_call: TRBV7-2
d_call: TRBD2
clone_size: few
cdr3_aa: CASIPRGTSGGDSYNEQFF
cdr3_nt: TGTGCCAGCATCCCACGCGGGACTAGCGGGGGGGACTCCTACAATGAGCAGTTCTTC

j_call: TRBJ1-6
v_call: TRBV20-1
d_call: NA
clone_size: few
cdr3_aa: CSASGATIYNSPLHF
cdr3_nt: TGCAGTGCTAGTGGTGCCACAATTTATAATTCACCCCTCCACTTT

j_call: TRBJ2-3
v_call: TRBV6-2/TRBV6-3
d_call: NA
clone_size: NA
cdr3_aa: CASSPLVTDTQYF
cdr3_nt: TGTGCCAGCAGCCCACTTGTCACAGATACGCAGTATTTT

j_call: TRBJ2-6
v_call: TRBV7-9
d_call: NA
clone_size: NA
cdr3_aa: CASSHTRSGANVLTF
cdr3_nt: TGTGCCAGCAGCCACACACGGTCTGGGGCCAACGTCCTGACTTTC

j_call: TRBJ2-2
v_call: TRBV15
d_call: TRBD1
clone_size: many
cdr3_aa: CATSGDSANTGELFF
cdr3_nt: TGTGCCACCAGCGGGGACAGTGCGAACACCGGGGAGCTGTTTTTT

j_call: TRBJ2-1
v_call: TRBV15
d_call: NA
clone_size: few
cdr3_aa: CATSIYNEQFF
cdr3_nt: TGTGCCACCAGCATATACAATGAGCAGTTCTTC

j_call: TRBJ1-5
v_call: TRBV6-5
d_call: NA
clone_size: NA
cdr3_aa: CASRAIGGLNQPQHF
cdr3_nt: TGTGCCAGCAGAGCCATCGGTGGGTTAAATCAGCCCCAGCATTTT

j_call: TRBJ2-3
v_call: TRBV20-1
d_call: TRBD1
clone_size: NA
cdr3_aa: CSASTWDRGLTDTQYF
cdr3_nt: TGCAGTGCTAGCACTTGGGACAGGGGGCTCACAGATACGCAGTATTTT

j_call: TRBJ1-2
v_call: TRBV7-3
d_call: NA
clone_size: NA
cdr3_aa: CASSSDRQTGGYTF
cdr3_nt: TGTGCCAGCAGCTCAGACAGGCAAACCGGAGGCTACACCTTC

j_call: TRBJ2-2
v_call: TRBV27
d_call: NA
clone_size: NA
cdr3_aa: CASRRPVNTGELFF
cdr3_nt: TGTGCCAGCAGGAGACCAGTGAACACCGGGGAGCTGTTTTTT

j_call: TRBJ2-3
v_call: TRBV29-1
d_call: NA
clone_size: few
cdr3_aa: CSELGGSTDTQYF
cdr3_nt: TGCAGCGAACTCGGGGGCTCCACAGATACGCAGTATTTT

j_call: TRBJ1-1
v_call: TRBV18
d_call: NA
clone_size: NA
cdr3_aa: CASSEFTGLRTEAFF
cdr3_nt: TGTGCCAGCTCGGAATTCACGGGACTCCGCACTGAAGCTTTCTTT

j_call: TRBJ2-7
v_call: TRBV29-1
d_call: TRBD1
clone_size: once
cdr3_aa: CSAKTGVEQYF
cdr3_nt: TGCAGCGCGAAGACAGGGGTCGAGCAGTACTTC

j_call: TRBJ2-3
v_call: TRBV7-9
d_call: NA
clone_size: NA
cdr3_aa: CASSLSVSWSLSSTDTQYF
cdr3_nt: TGTGCCAGCAGCTTATCAGTGAGCTGGTCTTTAAGTAGCACAGATACGCAGTATTTT

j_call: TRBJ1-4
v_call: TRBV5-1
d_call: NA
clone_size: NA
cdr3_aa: CASSLGTVVNEKLFF
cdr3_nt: TGCGCCAGCAGCTTGGGGACTGTTGTTAATGAAAAACTGTTTTTT

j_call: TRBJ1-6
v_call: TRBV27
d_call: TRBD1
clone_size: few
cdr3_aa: CASRTGGVNSPLHF
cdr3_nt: TGTGCCAGTAGGACAGGGGGCGTTAATTCACCCCTCCACTTT

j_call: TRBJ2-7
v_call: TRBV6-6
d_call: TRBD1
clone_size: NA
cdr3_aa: CASSISRGRFVHEQYF
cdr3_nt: TGTGCCAGCAGCATAAGCAGGGGGCGCTTCGTCCACGAGCAGTACTTC

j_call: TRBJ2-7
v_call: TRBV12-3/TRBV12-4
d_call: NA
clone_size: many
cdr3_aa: CASSLGPSYEQYF
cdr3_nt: TGTGCCAGCAGTTTAGGCCCCAGCTACGAGCAGTACTTC

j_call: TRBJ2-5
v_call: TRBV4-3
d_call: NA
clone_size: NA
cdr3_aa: CASSQDSPSTETQYF
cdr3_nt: TGCGCCAGCAGCCAAGATTCCCCTAGCACTGAGACCCAGTACTTC

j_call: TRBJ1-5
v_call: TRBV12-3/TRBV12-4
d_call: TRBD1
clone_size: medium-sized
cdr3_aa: CASSQGQGVLNQPQHF
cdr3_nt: TGTGCCAGCAGTCAGGGACAGGGGGTCCTCAATCAGCCCCAGCATTTT

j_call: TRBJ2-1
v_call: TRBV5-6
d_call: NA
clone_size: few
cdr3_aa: CASSPEGGMGTYNEQFF
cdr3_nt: TGTGCCAGCAGCCCCGAAGGCGGGATGGGTACCTACAATGAGCAGTTCTTC

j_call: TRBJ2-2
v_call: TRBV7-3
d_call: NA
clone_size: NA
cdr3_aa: CASSSRAHLGTGELFF
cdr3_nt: TGTGCCAGCAGCTCCCGGGCCCACCTGGGTACCGGGGAGCTGTTTTTT

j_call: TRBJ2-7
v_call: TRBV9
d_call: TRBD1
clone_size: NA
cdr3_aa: CASSLGQGSTYEQYF
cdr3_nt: TGTGCCAGCAGCTTAGGACAGGGGTCAACCTACGAGCAGTACTTC

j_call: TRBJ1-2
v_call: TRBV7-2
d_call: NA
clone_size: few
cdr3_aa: CASSSRGNYGYTF
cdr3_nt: TGTGCCAGCAGCTCCCGGGGGAACTATGGCTACACCTTC

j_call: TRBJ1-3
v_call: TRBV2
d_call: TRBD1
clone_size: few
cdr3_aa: CASNLQGAAGNTIYF
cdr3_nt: TGTGCCAGCAACTTACAGGGGGCCGCCGGAAACACCATATATTTT

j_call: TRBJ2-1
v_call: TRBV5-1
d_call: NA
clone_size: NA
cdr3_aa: CASSLAWAVGVNEQFF
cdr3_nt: TGCGCCAGCAGCTTGGCCTGGGCGGTAGGCGTCAATGAGCAGTTCTTC